This T cell receptor (beta chain) was captured in a study of T cell responses to AZD1222 COVID-19 vaccine. Sequencing used immunoSEQ multiplex PCR; TCRdb keeps in-frame clones, though not all of them. This table holds approximately 130,000 clones, more than 90% found once. Study results and limitations: Vaccine-associated CD4 TCRs ranged over spike, dominating at 160-218 and 743-854.

The CDR3 length is 14 residues. The trim removed 5 bases at V and 2 bases at J, leaving 5 bases unmatched. CDR1 MNHEY and CDR2 SVGEGT come from the germline V gene. Note on this clone: The antigen remains undetermined.

V is TRBV6-2 or TRBV6-3 and J is TRBJ2-7; TRBD2 aligns across 8 bases. The sample in question was peripheral blood, obtained 28 days after the second AZD1222 dose. This receptor was taken from an adult who received the AZD1222 COVID-19 vaccine. The CDR3 DNA reads TGTGCCAGCAGTATAGCGGGGCCCCCCTACGAGCAGTACTTC. Translation: CASSIAGPPYEQYF.